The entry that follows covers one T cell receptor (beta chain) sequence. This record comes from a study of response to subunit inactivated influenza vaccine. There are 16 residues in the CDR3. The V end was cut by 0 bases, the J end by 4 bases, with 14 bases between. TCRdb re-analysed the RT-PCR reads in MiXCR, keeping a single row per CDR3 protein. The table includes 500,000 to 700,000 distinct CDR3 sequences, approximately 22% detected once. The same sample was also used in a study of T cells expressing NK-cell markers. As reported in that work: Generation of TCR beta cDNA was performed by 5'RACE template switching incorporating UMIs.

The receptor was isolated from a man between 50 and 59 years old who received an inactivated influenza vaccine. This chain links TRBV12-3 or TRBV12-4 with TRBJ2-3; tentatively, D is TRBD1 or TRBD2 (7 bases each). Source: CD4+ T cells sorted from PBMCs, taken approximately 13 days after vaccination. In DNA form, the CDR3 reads TGTGCCAGCAGTTTAGCGCCAGGGGGGGGTGCAGATACGCAGTATTTT. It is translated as CASSLAPGGGADTQYF.